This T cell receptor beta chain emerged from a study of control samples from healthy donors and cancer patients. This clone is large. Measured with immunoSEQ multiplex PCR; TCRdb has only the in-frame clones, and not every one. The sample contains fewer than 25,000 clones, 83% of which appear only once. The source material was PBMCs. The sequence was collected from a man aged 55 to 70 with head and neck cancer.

The CDR3, as DNA: TGCGCCAGCAGCCCCTGGCCGGAGGCAGGGGGCTACACCTTC. Translating it yields CASSPWPEAGGYTF. The chain recombines TRBV4-3 with TRBJ1-2; possibly TRBD1 for D (5 bases). This CDR3 comprises 14 residues. Trimming removed 4 bases from V and 8 bases from J, with 17 bases in between. Per germline, CDR1 LGHNA and CDR2 YSLEER.